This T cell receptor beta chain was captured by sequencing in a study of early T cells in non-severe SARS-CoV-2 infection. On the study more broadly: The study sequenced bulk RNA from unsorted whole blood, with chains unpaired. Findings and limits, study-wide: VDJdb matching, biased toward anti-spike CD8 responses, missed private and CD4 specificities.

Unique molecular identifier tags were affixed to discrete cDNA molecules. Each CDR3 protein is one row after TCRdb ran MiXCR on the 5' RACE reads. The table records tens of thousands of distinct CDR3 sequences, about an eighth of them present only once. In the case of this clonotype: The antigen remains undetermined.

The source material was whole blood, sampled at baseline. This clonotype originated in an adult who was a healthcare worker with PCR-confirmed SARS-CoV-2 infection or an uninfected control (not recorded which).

The CDR3 nucleotides read TGTGCCATCCAACCGACAGGGACAGAGACCCAGTACTTC. As protein: CAIQPTGTETQYF. This sequence joins TRBV2 and TRBJ2-5; TRBD1 agrees at 7 bases. V gave up 10 bases and J gave up 4 bases; unmatched junction bases: 9. CDR1 and CDR2 from the germline V gene are SNHLY and FYNNEI. The CDR3 is 13 amino acids.